The clone carrying this T cell receptor (beta chain) was counted ten times or more. Its antigen is still unknown. The data belong to a study of T cells in Graves' hyperthyroidism and ophthalmopathy. This CDR3 comprises 14 residues. CDR1 and CDR2 (germline): SGHAT, FQNNGV. Trimming took off 5 bases at V and 1 base at J, with 12 bases between the two ends. Amplification targeted TCR beta CDR3 regions from RNA transcripts. The HTBI primer set was used in a first-round RT-PCR of the TCR CDR3. TCRdb ran MiXCR on the multiplex PCR reads and lists one entry per CDR3 protein. Among some 600,000 distinct CDR3 sequences, approximately 13% were seen once, and the ten largest hold more than 4.5%. Points from the study as a whole: Most thyroid clonotypes expanded above 0.001 appeared in blood too. Ophthalmopathy was predicted by the model a median of approximately 6 months ahead of onset.

The PBMCs studied were ones that came from 10 ml fresh peripheral blood. V gene TRBV11-2 combines with J gene TRBJ2-7; the D gene is possibly TRBD2 (6 bases). The clonotype comes from a woman aged 25 to 39 with Graves' hyperthyroidism that later progressed to Graves' ophthalmopathy. The sample taken for sequencing was blood. The CDR3 DNA is TGTGCCAGCAGCCCCGGGCTAGCGTCCTACGAGCAGTACTTC. Translated, it gives CASSPGLASYEQYF.